This T cell receptor (beta chain) is from a study of blood T cell repertoires in COVID-19. Study details: Both acute and convalescent COVID-19 samples were obtained from the United States, Italy and Spain. Nucleic acid was either cDNA or gDNA, and it came from T cells, B-cell-depleted T cells, or PBMCs.

Original methodology: Nucleated cell counts were estimated from reference gene primer amplification. The repertoire was sequenced with immunoSEQ multiplex PCR; TCRdb's copy has only in-frame clones and lacks some. V, J and clone size are those of that table, while D and trimming were read from the DNA. The sample lists a few hundred thousand clones; 80% to 85% were seen once. Followed longitudinally, the Seattle patients had been enrolled during active infection. CDR1 and CDR2 (germline): SGDLS, YYNGEE. The CDR3 length is 14 residues. V was clipped by 3 bases and J by 0 bases, with 6 bases between them.

The specimen sequenced was peripheral blood. The rearrangement joins TRBV9 to TRBJ1-4; D remains unclear. The sequence came from a woman of 80 years or more with COVID-19, enrolled during active disease. The CDR3 region has the DNA TGTGCCAGCAGCGCCCTTACAACTAATGAAAAACTGTTTTTT. Protein sequence: CASSALTTNEKLFF.